This T cell receptor beta chain was observed in a study of radiotherapy plus CTLA-4 blockade in lung cancer (dated by TCRdb to about 2018). For context, the study as a whole: Objective responses occurred in 15% to 20% of enrolled patients, and around 29% achieved disease control. The paper as a whole reports these results and caveats: After treatment with radiotherapy and ipilimumab, TCR clones that originated in tumors expanded in peripheral blood. Early dynamic changes in blood T cell clones, together with increased serum interferon-beta after radiation, were reported as the strongest predictors of response.

Regarding this clone: Its antigen remains unidentified. Base qualities are not recorded, but no much larger clone differs from it by a single base.

In this study, focal radiation therapy paired with CTLA-4 blockade (ipilimumab) was tested in patients who had chemo-refractory metastatic non-small-cell lung cancer. To prepare the library, the immunoSEQ multiplex PCR assay was applied. Entries here come from immuneACCESS through TCRdb and include only in-frame sequences with V and J called. Some clones fail to appear in such tables; in the studies checked, an unresolved V gene covers under half of the shortfall, and the cause of the remainder is unknown. This sample holds tens of thousands of clones; about 77% were observed only once. The ten largest make up around 2.5% of the sample. The CDR3 measures 17 amino acids from cysteine to phenylalanine. The kept DNA is CDR3 alone, 51 bases in frame from the first base. Sequences MDHEN (CDR1) and SYDVKM (CDR2) are obtained from the germline V gene. The germline ends are 17 bases apart after V is trimmed by 1 base and J by 2 bases.

The source of this sequence is a human donor with non-small cell lung cancer whose response to radiotherapy plus ipilimumab could not be evaluated. The source material was peripheral blood, sampled from a patient treated with radiotherapy plus ipilimumab. The sequence joins TRBV28 to TRBJ2-5, with the D gene not clear enough to name. DNA sequence: TGTGCCAGCAGTTTATTTGGGCTGGCAGAGCCTCAAGAGACCCAGTACTTC. Its translation is CASSLFGLAEPQETQYF.